These 24 T cell receptor beta chains were all obtained from the same sample, sequenced in a study of blood T cell repertoires in COVID-19 (dated by TCRdb to 2018 to 2020). The library was generated by the immunoSEQ multiplex PCR assay. The immuneACCESS repertoire file appears here via TCRdb, limited to in-frame rearrangements. These files lack a portion of the clones; in checked studies, under half of the deficit traces to unresolved V genes, and the cause of the others is not known. The sample table holds 400,000 to 450,000 clones, of which 75% to 90% were seen once. The ten largest account for roughly 1.4% of the sample. The sample was peripheral blood. The source of these receptors is a woman younger than 45 with active or convalescent COVID-19.

The genes are TRBV21-1 and TRBJ1-1; no DNA check was done on the table's D call, TRBD1. TRBV21-1 is reported as a pseudogene. The CDR3 is 15 residues long. CDR3 protein: CASSKGGTGPTEAFF. The DNA for the CDR3 is TGTGCCAGCAGCAAAGGGGGGACAGGGCCCACTGAAGCTTTCTTT.

This clone came up once. The V call is TRBV19, the J call TRBJ1-5, with D perhaps matching TRBD1 (5 bases). Germline V gives CDR1 LNHDA, CDR2 SQIVND (reference sequence). CDR3 size: 16 residues. With 3 bases removed from V and 1 base from J, the gap between germline ends came to 13 bases. The chain's CDR3 is CASSIGGVRSNQPQHF. The DNA of the CDR3 is TGTGCCAGTAGTATTGGGGGGGTAAGAAGCAATCAGCCCCAGCATTTT.

The gene calls are TRBV24-1 and TRBJ2-3, with 11 bases that match TRBD2. The V gene end was trimmed by 9 bases and the J gene end by 5 bases; junction bases not matched to a gene: 9. CDR1 KGHDR and CDR2 SFDVKD come from the germline V gene. The CDR3 covers 15 residues. CDR3 DNA: TGTGCCACCGCTGAGACTAGCGGGGCGGGAGATACGCAGTATTTT. Its translation is CATAETSGAGDTQYF.

This clone was seen once. Other DNA variants within this sample encode the same CDR3. V gene TRBV18 combines with J gene TRBJ2-7; TRBD2 aligns across 8 bases. The CDR3 is made up of 13 amino acids. Trimming took 3 bases from V and 3 from J; bases not matched to a gene: 1. In germline, CDR1 is KGHSH, CDR2 LQKENI. CDR3 DNA sequence: TGTGCCAGCTCACCGGGGACTAGCTACGAGCAGTACTTC. It encodes CASSPGTSYEQYF.

The table lists this clone with a count of one. CDR3 loop: CASSRGQSRSSYNSPLHF. The CDR3 DNA follows: TGTGCCAGCAGCCGCGGACAGTCGAGATCGTCCTATAATTCACCCCTCCACTTT. The gene calls are TRBV14 and TRBJ1-6, with D tentatively TRBD1 (6 bases). V lost 4 bases, J lost 1 base, and 17 bases lay in between. CDR3 length: 18 residues. Germline CDR1 reads SGHDN; CDR2 reads FVKESK.

This sequence joins TRBV9 and TRBJ2-7; possibly TRBD1 for D (6 bases). There are 16 residues in the CDR3. Germline CDR1 and CDR2: SGDLS and YYNGEE. Trimming left V 0 bases short and J 4 bases short, with 17 bases between. The CDR3 nucleotides are TGTGCCAGCAGCGTAGGATTACAGGGTGACGAATACGAGCAGTACTTC. Its protein is CASSVGLQGDEYEQYF.

On this clone: This sample includes further DNA sequences coding for the same CDR3. V usage is TRBV6-5 and J usage is TRBJ2-7, with D possibly TRBD1 on 5 matching bases. The ends were cut back, 6 bases at V and 1 base at J, with 10 bases in the middle. Germline V CDR1 and CDR2: MNHEY, SVGAGI. There are 13 residues in the CDR3. DNA for the CDR3: TGTGCCAGCAGCCGTCAGGGTTCCTACGAGCAGTACTTC. Translation: CASSRQGSYEQYF.

The chain recombines TRBV13 with TRBJ2-7, with 8 positions matching TRBD1. The CDR3 totals 14 residues. The germline V gene has CDR1 PRHDT and CDR2 FYEKMQ (reference sequence). Germline trimming cut 1 base from V and 2 bases from J; bases unmatched to any gene: 1. For the CDR3, the DNA is TGTGCCAGCAGCTTAGACAGGGGGGCCTACGAGCAGTACTTC. This encodes CASSLDRGAYEQYF.

The chain employs TRBV5-1 and TRBJ1-3; TRBD1 is a possible D gene (6 bases). Trimming removed 1 base from V and 0 bases from J, with 8 bases in between. Germline V lookup: CDR1 SGHRS, CDR2 YFSETQ. This CDR3 region has 15 residues. In DNA, the CDR3 is TGCGCCAGCAGCTTGCAGACAGGCTCTGGAAACACCATATATTTT. Amino acids: CASSLQTGSGNTIYF.

The V and J genes are TRBV10-3 and TRBJ1-2, with 10 bases lining up with TRBD1. Germline V gives CDR1 ENHRY, CDR2 SYGVKD. There are 19 residues in the CDR3. V was pared by 1 base and J by 8 bases, with 19 bases of the junction left unmatched. The DNA for the CDR3 is TGTGCCATCAGTGAGTTCGGCAAGACAGGGGGCTCTAGGCCTTTGGGCTACACCTTC. Its translation is CAISEFGKTGGSRPLGYTF.

V usage is TRBV6-2 or TRBV6-3 and J usage is TRBJ2-5, with D possibly matching TRBD1 (5 bases). This CDR3 region has 13 residues. Trimming pared 2 bases from V and 5 bases from J, leaving 9 bases between. CDR1 is MNHEY and CDR2 is SVGEGT in the germline V gene. The CDR3 DNA reads as TGTGCCAGCAGTTACAGGGGTTGGGAGACCCAGTACTTC. Translated, it gives CASSYRGWETQYF.

The rearrangement links TRBV6-5 to TRBJ2-1, with 9 bases identical to TRBD1. This CDR3 comprises 14 residues. Trimming took 6 bases from V and 8 from J; bases not matched to a gene: 8. Germline V lookup: CDR1 MNHEY, CDR2 SVGAGI. The CDR3 region has the DNA TGTGCCAGCAGGGGACAGGGAGAATCCGATGAGCAGTTCTTC. This translates into CASRGQGESDEQFF.

This clone was picked up one time. This chain links TRBV18 with TRBJ2-5; tentatively, D is TRBD1 (5 bases). Deletions cut 2 bases from V and 5 bases from J, with 12 bases between. The CDR3 extends over 14 amino acids. Germline values: CDR1 KGHSH, CDR2 LQKENI. The CDR3: CASSPSQGLETQYF. For the CDR3, the DNA is TGTGCCAGCTCACCATCTCAGGGTTTGGAGACCCAGTACTTC. Filled out from reference TRBV18 and TRBJ2-5, the complete variable domain reads NAGVMQNPRHLVRRRGQEARLRCSPMKGHSHVYWYRQLPEEGLKFMVYLQKENIIDESGMPKERFSAEFPKEGPSILRIQQVVRGDSAAYFCASSPSQGLETQYFGPGTRLLVL.

The chain links TRBV5-1 to TRBJ1-2; weak D call: TRBD1 (6 bases). V lost 5 bases, J lost 4 bases, and 21 bases lay in between. The germline V gene has CDR1 SGHRS and CDR2 YFSETQ. The CDR3 sequence is 16 residues long. As DNA, the CDR3 is TGCGCCAGCAGGAACGCACAGGGTACAGAGGGCTATGGCTACACCTTC. Amino acid sequence: CASRNAQGTEGYGYTF.

V is TRBV27 and J is TRBJ2-3; maybe TRBD2 (5 bases). The CDR3 loop spans 16 amino acids. The germline CDR1 and CDR2 sequences are MNHEY and SMNVEV (reference sequence). Trimming took 1 base from V and 0 from J, leaving 11 bases between them. Here the CDR3 reads CASSLFLATSTDTQYF. The CDR3 DNA reads TGTGCCAGCAGTTTATTCCTAGCTACTAGCACAGATACGCAGTATTTT.

V gene TRBV6-5 combines with J gene TRBJ1-1; D is unclear. Germline loops: CDR1 MNHEY, CDR2 SVGAGI. V was pared by 4 bases and J by 6 bases, with 9 bases between. CDR3 length: 12 amino acids. The CDR3 sequence: CASSSAGSEAFF. The CDR3 DNA reads TGTGCCAGCAGTTCGGCGGGGTCTGAAGCTTTCTTT.

The J gene is TRBJ1-1, the V gene TRBV6-5; D uncertain. The CDR3 runs to 14 residues. Germline values: CDR1 MNHEY, CDR2 SVGAGI. Trimming cost V 0 bases and J 8 bases, with 13 bases left between them. The CDR3 DNA follows: TGTGCCAGCAGTTACTCTTCCTCGGGTGGGGAAGCTTTCTTT. Its translation is CASSYSSSGGEAFF.

V is TRBV13 and J is TRBJ2-3, with D perhaps TRBD2 (5 bases). V lost 5 bases and J 2 bases, leaving 14 bases between the germline ends. Per the germline V gene, CDR1 is PRHDT and CDR2 is FYEKMQ (reference sequence). The CDR3 totals 15 residues. In DNA, the CDR3 is TGTGCCAGCAGCCCTCGACGGGAAATCACAGATACGCAGTATTTT. Translating gives CASSPRREITDTQYF. The entire variable domain, with the rest obtained from reference TRBV13 and TRBJ2-3, is as follows: AAGVIQSPRHLIKEKRETATLKCYPIPRHDTVYWYQQGPGQDPQFLISFYEKMQSDKGSIPDRFSAQQFSDYHSELNMSSLELGDSALYFCASSPRREITDTQYFGPGTRLTVL.

The J gene is TRBJ1-1, the V gene TRBV6-6, with 7 positions matching TRBD1. The CDR3 length is 14 residues. Trimming cost V 5 bases and J 3 bases; bases outside gene matches: 6. Per the germline V gene, CDR1 is MNHNY and CDR2 is SVGAGI (reference sequence). The CDR3 DNA reads TGTGCCAGCAGTCTTTCAGGGGGGTACACTGAAGCTTTCTTT. Amino acids: CASSLSGGYTEAFF.

The chain couples TRBV10-3 to TRBJ2-3, with 12 bases lining up with TRBD2. This CDR3 comprises 19 residues. Germline trimming cut 5 bases from V and 1 base from J; bases unmatched to any gene: 13. Germline-derived CDR1 and CDR2 are ENHRY and SYGVKD. The CDR3 reads CAISPGTSGPGRGTDTQYF. CDR3 sequence (DNA): TGTGCCATCAGTCCCGGGACTAGCGGGCCCGGAAGGGGCACAGATACGCAGTATTTT.

This clone was counted a single time. The V gene is TRBV25-1, the J gene TRBJ2-5; 7 nucleotides align to TRBD1. Germline CDR1 MGHDK, CDR2 SYGVNS. V shed 5 bases and J 4 bases; nucleotides not matched to a gene: 10. The CDR3 is made up of 15 amino acids. The DNA for the CDR3 is TGTGCCAGCAGTCCAGGGGGTAGAGGTTCAGAGACCCAGTACTTC. It encodes CASSPGGRGSETQYF.

The V and J genes are TRBV19 and TRBJ2-5; 12 bases map to TRBD1. The germline V gene encodes CDR1 LNHDA and CDR2 SQIVND (reference sequence). Germline trimming cut 3 bases from V and 4 bases from J; bases unmatched to any gene: 9. The CDR3 spans 17 residues. The CDR3 loop reads CASSIGTGGVLGETQYF. The CDR3 nucleotides are TGTGCCAGTAGTATCGGGACAGGGGGCGTTTTAGGAGAGACCCAGTACTTC.

The chain links TRBV29-1 to TRBJ1-1; no definite D call. Trimming removed 4 bases at V and 4 bases at J, with 13 bases between. The CDR3 loop spans 13 amino acids. In germline, CDR1 is SQVTM, CDR2 ANQGSEA. CDR3 nucleotides: TGCAGCGTTGGGCCCCAGGAATTCACTGAAGCTTTCTTT. Encoded protein: CSVGPQEFTEAFF.

The chain has TRBV11-2 and TRBJ2-5; a possible D gene is TRBD1 (5 bases). This CDR3 comprises 13 residues. Germline V gene sequence: CDR1 SGHAT, CDR2 FQNNGV. V lost 5 bases to trimming and J lost 8 bases, with 15 bases between them. The CDR3 DNA follows: TGTGCCAGCAGCCCAGCCTCCAGGGATACCCAGTACTTC. It specifies CASSPASRDTQYF.